This T cell receptor (beta chain) is from a study of cytomegalovirus exposure and HLA in healthy donors. This CDR3 is 15 amino acids long. Germline-derived CDR1 and CDR2 are SQVTM and ANQGSEA. The germline V and J ends were trimmed by 3 bases and 3 bases, with 16 bases remaining between them. Primers for the PCR totalled 60 Vbeta and 13 Jbeta. Some clones are missing from TCRdb's copy, which holds only in-frame ones; the method was immunoSEQ multiplex PCR. The repertoire holds fewer than 200,000 clones, with approximately 80% as singletons. Study-wide points: Most TCR sequences proved rare, with some public TCRs found in many donors. In most subjects, TCR beta sequences reportedly gave accurate predictions of HLA-A and HLA-B alleles. Three chains tied to CMV proved CMV antigen-specific in vitro.

Points on this clone: Antigen unknown.

The gene calls are TRBV29-1 and TRBJ2-3; a possible D gene is TRBD2 (6 bases). The sequenced sample was PBMCs. This TCR was sampled from a woman aged 18 to 35 in good health and CMV-seronegative. The CDR3 region is CSVERQGGGTDTQYF. DNA for the CDR3: TGCAGCGTTGAGAGGCAGGGAGGAGGGACAGATACGCAGTATTTT.